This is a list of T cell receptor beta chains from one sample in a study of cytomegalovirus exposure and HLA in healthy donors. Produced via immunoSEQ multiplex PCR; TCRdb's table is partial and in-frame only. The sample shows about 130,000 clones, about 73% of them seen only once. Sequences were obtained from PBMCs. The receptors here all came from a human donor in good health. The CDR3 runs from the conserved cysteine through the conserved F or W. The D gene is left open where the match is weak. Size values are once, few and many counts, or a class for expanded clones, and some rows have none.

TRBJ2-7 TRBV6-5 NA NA TGTGCCAGCAGTTACGGGCCATCGGAGCAGTACTTC CASSYGPSEQYF
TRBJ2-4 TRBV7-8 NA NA TGTGCCAGCAGCTTGCGCCAGGGGGCCAAAAACATTCAGTACTTC CASSLRQGAKNIQYF
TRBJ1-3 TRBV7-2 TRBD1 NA TGTGCCAGCAGCCCCCCGGGACAGCGAAGCTCTGGAAACACCATATATTTT CASSPPGQRSSGNTIYF
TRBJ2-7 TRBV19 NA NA TGTGCCAGTAGTAACAGGGTAGACTCCTACGAGCAGTACTTC CASSNRVDSYEQYF
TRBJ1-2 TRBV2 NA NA TGTGCCAGCAGTGGGTCAGGGAACTATGGCTACACCTTC CASSGSGNYGYTF
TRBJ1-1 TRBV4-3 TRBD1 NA TGCGCCAGCAGCCAAGGACAGGGGTTTACTGAAGCTTTCTTT CASSQGQGFTEAFF
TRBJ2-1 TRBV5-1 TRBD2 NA TGCGCCAGCAGCTTCTGGGGACTAGCGGGAGGTGAGGGCGATGAGCAGTTCTTC CASSFWGLAGGEGDEQFF
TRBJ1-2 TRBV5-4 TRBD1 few TGTGCCAGCAGCTTGGGTCCCTCGTTCGGGGCAGGGGGCTTAGGCTACACCTTC CASSLGPSFGAGGLGYTF
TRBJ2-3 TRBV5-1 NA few TGCGCCAGCAGCTATCACGGGGACAAGCCAACAGATACGCAGTATTTT CASSYHGDKPTDTQYF
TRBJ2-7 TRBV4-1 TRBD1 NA TGCGCCAGCAGCCAGGGCACCGGGACAGGGGAAGAGCAGTACTTC CASSQGTGTGEEQYF
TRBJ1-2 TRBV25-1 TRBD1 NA TGTGCCAGCAGGGGGGGTACAGGGGCAGGCTACACCTTC CASRGGTGAGYTF
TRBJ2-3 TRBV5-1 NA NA TGCGCCAGCAGCTGGGAACAGGGAATCGGGACAGATACGCAGTATTTT CASSWEQGIGTDTQYF
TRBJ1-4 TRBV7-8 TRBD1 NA TGTGCCAGCAGCTTACAGGGGGCTTTTGAAAAACTGTTTTTT CASSLQGAFEKLFF
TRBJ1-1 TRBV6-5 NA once TGTGCCAGCAGTTTCCAAGGGGGCACTGAAGCTTTCTTT CASSFQGGTEAFF
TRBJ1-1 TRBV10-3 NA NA TGTGCCATCAGTGAGCCCGGGTCCCCCCAGCAAGCTTTCTTT CAISEPGSPQQAFF
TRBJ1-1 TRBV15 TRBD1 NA TGTGCCACCAGCAGAGTAGGGGGCAGGGGGAACACTGAAGCTTTCTTT CATSRVGGRGNTEAFF
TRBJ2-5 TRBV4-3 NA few TGCGCCAGCAGCCAAGCGTGGGGCCCCCAAGAGACCCAGTACTTC CASSQAWGPQETQYF
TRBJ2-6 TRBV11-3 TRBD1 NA TGTGCCAGCAGCTCGGGACAGGGATTTTCTGGGGCCAACGTCCTGACTTTC CASSSGQGFSGANVLTF
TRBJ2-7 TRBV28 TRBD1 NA TGTGCCAGCAGTTTTAGGGACAGGGGGATGAACGAGCAGTACTTC CASSFRDRGMNEQYF
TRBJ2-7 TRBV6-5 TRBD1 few TGTGCCAGCAGGGAGTGGGACAGGGCGTACGAGCAGTACTTC CASREWDRAYEQYF
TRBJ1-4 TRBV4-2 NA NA TGTGCCAGCAGCCAGGAGGGGGGGGCAACTAATGAAAAACTGTTTTTT CASSQEGGATNEKLFF
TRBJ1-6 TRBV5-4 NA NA TGTGCCAGCAGTTCCCCGGACAGCCCTAATTCACCCCTCCACTTT CASSSPDSPNSPLHF